This section outlines one T cell receptor beta chain sequence together with its context. The CDR3 sequence is 11 residues long. Germline V CDR1 and CDR2: DFQATT, SNEGSKA (reference sequence). V lost 7 bases and J lost 2, with 8 bases in between. Seattle patients were enrolled during active infection and followed longitudinally. Sequencing was performed with immunoSEQ multiplex PCR; in TCRdb, only in-frame clones are kept and a portion is missing. The top ten clones hold about 1.7% of a sample with about 300,000 clones, 89% of them seen once. This entry comes from a study of blood T cell repertoires in COVID-19. Study as a whole: COVID-19 samples from acute and convalescent phases originated in the United States, Italy and Spain. PBMCs, B-cell-depleted T cells, or T cells were the source of the cDNA or gDNA that made up the material.

Specimen: peripheral blood. V usage is TRBV20-1 and J usage is TRBJ2-5; a possible D gene is TRBD2 (6 bases). The TCR was taken from a woman aged 25 to 39 with COVID-19, enrolled during active disease. CDR3 sequence: CSGGEQETQYF. In DNA form, the CDR3 reads TGCAGTGGGGGGGAGCAAGAGACCCAGTACTTC.